The source of this TCR beta chain is a study of vaccination and CD4 T cells after COVID-19. A word on this clonotype: Its matching antigen is unknown.

Treatment in this sample: approximately 10-day PBMC culture with coronavirus spike peptide pools or control peptides (ViraFEST assay). The ends were cut back, 0 bases at V and 4 bases at J, with 13 bases in the middle. The CDR3 extends over 15 amino acids. CDR1 is DFQATT, CDR2 SNEGSKA, per germline (reference sequence). Scientists ran DNA taken from cultured CD4+ T cells through the Oncomine TCR Beta short-read assay for sequencing. TCRdb fed the PCR reads into MiXCR, producing one record per CDR3 protein. Altogether about 4,300 distinct CDR3 sequences are present, 45% being singletons, with the ten largest covering more than 40%.

The J gene is TRBJ2-1, the V gene TRBV20-1; D is possibly TRBD2 (6 bases). The sequencing sample was made of CD4+ T cells from blood, cultured in vitro. The clonotype was recovered from a human donor who had recovered from COVID-19. Here the CDR3 reads CSAREVAEGYNEQFF. Here the CDR3 DNA reads TGCAGTGCTAGAGAAGTAGCGGAGGGATACAATGAGCAGTTCTTC.